The next 32 T cell receptor beta chains were all read from a single sample in a study of blood T cells in healthy people across ages. PCR was performed a second time for about 7 to 12 cycles using a sample-barcoded 5' primer and a J-beta primer mix. TCRdb reanalysed the 5' RACE reads using MiXCR and keeps one entry per CDR3 protein. Of 890,000 or so distinct CDR3 sequences in the sample, roughly 60% were seen once. Specimen: blood. Receptor source: a man younger than 45 in good health.

This clonotype was recorded a few times. V gene TRBV15 combines with J gene TRBJ2-1; 10 positions match TRBD1. Unmatched junction bases numbered 5, after V lost 5 bases and J lost 4 bases. Germline V gives CDR1 LNHNV, CDR2 YYDKDF (reference sequence). There are 15 residues in the CDR3. Here the CDR3 DNA reads TGTGCCACCAGCTCGGGACAGGGGCGGTACAATGAGCAGTTCTTC. Translating gives CATSSGQGRYNEQFF.

This clonotype was counted a few times. The chain couples TRBV4-3 to TRBJ2-4, with 9 bases identical to TRBD2. Near its end, the DNA agrees better with TRBJ2-7, so the J call may be wrong. The germline CDR1 and CDR2 sequences are LGHNA and YSLEER. The CDR3 spans 16 residues. The CDR3 loop is CASSQDSIAGDYEQYF. CDR3 in DNA: TGCGCCAGCAGCCAAGATTCGATAGCGGGGGACTACGAGCAGTACTTC.

The table lists this clonotype with a count of one. The chain couples TRBV6-5 to TRBJ2-3; D not certain. Trimming took off 10 bases at V and 6 bases at J, with 8 bases between the two ends. Looked up from germline, CDR1 is MNHEY and CDR2 is SVGAGI. The CDR3 has 10 amino acids. Here the CDR3 reads CATPGDTQYF. CDR3 sequence (DNA): TGTGCCACCCCGGGTGATACGCAGTATTTT.

The chain couples TRBV7-2 to TRBJ2-1; 12 bases map to TRBD2. Germline V gene data show CDR1 as SGHTA and CDR2 as FQGNSA. Unmatched junction bases numbered 3, after V lost 5 bases and J lost 4 bases. The CDR3 contains 15 residues. CDR3 protein: CASSRLAGVYNEQFF. The CDR3 DNA is TGTGCCAGCAGCCGACTAGCGGGGGTTTACAATGAGCAGTTCTTC.

The CDR3 bases are TGTGCCAGCAGCTTAACTTACCCGAAATCAGGAGGCTCACCCCTCCACTTT. Its protein is CASSLTYPKSGGSPLHF. The chain recombines TRBV7-9 with TRBJ1-6; no clear D gene. The V end was cut by 2 bases, the J end by 10 bases, with 21 bases between. The germline CDR1 and CDR2 sequences are SEHNR and FQNEAQ (reference sequence). This CDR3 has 17 residues. Supplemented by reference TRBV7-9 and TRBJ1-6, the full variable domain reads DTGVSQNPRHKITKRGQNVTFRCDPISEHNRLYWYRQTLGQGPEFLTYFQNEAQLEKSRLLSDRFSAERPKGSFSTLEIQRTEQGDSAMYLCASSLTYPKSGGSPLHFGNGTRLTVT.

This clonotype was observed at least ten times. This chain uses TRBV6-2 or TRBV6-3 with TRBJ2-1, with D perhaps TRBD2 (5 bases). Germline V gene lookup returns CDR1 MNHEY and CDR2 SVGEGT. The V end lost 6 bases, the J end lost 4 bases, and 13 bases lay between the germline ends. The CDR3 is 14 amino acids. The CDR3 is CASSPPGRYNEQFF. The CDR3 bases are TGTGCCAGCAGCCCCCCGGGGAGATACAATGAGCAGTTCTTC.

The chain joins TRBV4-3 to TRBJ2-7; possibly TRBD1 for D (5 bases). This CDR3 region has 15 residues. Trimming shortened V by 2 bases and J by 2 bases, and 13 bases separated the two germline ends. CDR1 is LGHNA, CDR2 YSLEER, per germline. As DNA, the CDR3 is TGCGCCAGCAGCCAACTTAGACAGACCCCCTACGAGCAGTACTTC. Translating it yields CASSQLRQTPYEQYF.

This clonotype was seen just once. One end of the junction varies from germline; a read error may be responsible. CDR3 region: CACSPQGRGLNEQYF. CDR3 DNA: TGTGCCTGCAGCCCCCAAGGCAGGGGGCTCAACGAGCAGTACTTC. This rearrangement joins TRBV9 to TRBJ2-5; 8 bases line up with TRBD1. Gene TRBJ2-7 matches the end of the DNA better, so the J call may be wrong. In germline, CDR1 is SGDLS, CDR2 YYNGEE. The CDR3 extends over 15 amino acids.

The table lists this clonotype with a few counts. The J gene is TRBJ2-7, the V gene TRBV7-2; TRBD1 aligns across 8 bases. TRBJ2-4 matches the DNA end more closely, so the J call is doubtful. The CDR3 is made up of 14 amino acids. Germline V gene lookup returns CDR1 SGHTA and CDR2 FQGNSA. The CDR3 DNA is TGTGCCAGCAGCCCACGGGACAGGATTGGCATTCAGTACTTC. Encoded protein: CASSPRDRIGIQYF.

The genes are TRBV12-3 or TRBV12-4 and TRBJ2-5, with a possible D match to TRBD1 (6 bases). The CDR3 loop spans 12 amino acids. V was shortened by 6 bases and J by 5 bases, with 10 bases between the two germline ends. The CDR3: CASSQGSETQYF. The CDR3 region has the DNA TGTGCCAGCAGCCAGGGGTCGGAGACCCAGTACTTC.

CDR3 loop: CASSQSMGVTDTQYF. The CDR3 coding sequence is TGTGCCAGCAGCCAATCTATGGGCGTCACAGATACGCAGTATTTT. This chain joins TRBV16 and TRBJ2-3, with D unclear. Germline CDR1 reads KGHSY; CDR2 reads FQNENV. CDR3 length equals 15 residues. V shed 0 bases and J shed 2 bases, with 9 bases lying between them.

The chain uses TRBV29-1 and TRBJ2-1; 12 bases match TRBD1. Germline CDR1 and CDR2: SQVTM and ANQGSEA. There are 16 residues in the CDR3. With V trimmed by 3 bases and J by 6 bases, 9 bases remained unmatched. DNA for the CDR3: TGCAGCGTTGACCCCGGGACAGGGGGCGCGATCAATGAGCAGTTCTTC. Translation gives CSVDPGTGGAINEQFF.

This clonotype was observed at least ten times. This chain joins TRBV25-1 and TRBJ2-7; TRBD1 matches at 8 bases. Germline CDR1 is MGHDK and CDR2 is SYGVNS. V trimming: 4 bases; J trimming: 3 bases; junction bases outside the gene matches: 5. This CDR3 region has 14 residues. The CDR3 DNA follows: TGTGCCAGCAGTGTGACAGGGGCTCTCTACGAGCAGTACTTC. Translating gives CASSVTGALYEQYF.

This CDR3 reads CASSRGPNNSPLHF. In DNA form, the CDR3 reads TGTGCCAGCAGCCGGGGACCAAATAATTCACCCCTCCACTTT. The chain employs TRBV12-3 or TRBV12-4 and TRBJ1-6, with a possible D match to TRBD1 (5 bases). V lost 6 bases to trimming and J lost 5 bases, with 11 bases between them. This CDR3 is built from 14 residues.

This clonotype was recorded once. This rearrangement joins TRBV4-3 to TRBJ1-6; TRBD1 aligns across 7 bases. Germline CDR1 is LGHNA and CDR2 is YSLEER. CDR3 length: 18 residues. Losses at the gene ends were 0 bases for V and 4 bases for J; bases not matched to a gene: 9. CDR3 protein: CASSQDYEPGQYNSPLHF. DNA for the CDR3: TGCGCCAGCAGCCAAGATTACGAACCGGGACAGTATAATTCACCCCTCCACTTT.

This clonotype has just one count. The chain employs TRBV27 and TRBJ2-7; D is undetermined. Germline CDR1 reads MNHEY; CDR2 reads SMNVEV (reference sequence). V lost 8 bases to trimming and J lost 2 bases, with 10 bases between them. The CDR3 contains 12 residues. Here the CDR3 DNA reads TGTGCCAGCGGGCCCCGCGCCTACGAGCAGTACTTC. As protein: CASGPRAYEQYF.

This chain connects TRBV4-2 to TRBJ2-1; TRBD2 aligns across 10 bases. V lost 4 bases to trimming and J lost 0 bases; unmatched junction nucleotides: 15. Germline assignment: CDR1 LGHNA and CDR2 YNFKEQ. The CDR3 extends over 20 amino acids. CDR3 in DNA: TGTGCCAGCAGCCCCCCCTCGGTAGCGGGGGGCCATAGCTCCTACAATGAGCAGTTCTTC. Its protein is CASSPPSVAGGHSSYNEQFF.

This sequence joins TRBV28 and TRBJ2-5, with TRBD1 identical over 10 bases. The germline V gene has CDR1 MDHEN and CDR2 SYDVKM. V shed 5 bases, J shed 5 bases, and the junction held 8 bases outside the gene matches. There are 15 residues in the CDR3. The CDR3 here is CASSVGTGVRETQYF. CDR3 nucleotides: TGTGCCAGCAGTGTAGGGACAGGGGTCAGGGAGACCCAGTACTTC.

This clonotype was detected only a few times. The chain is built from TRBV27 and TRBJ2-3; a possible D gene is TRBD1 (6 bases). V gave up 2 bases and J gave up 7 bases, with 7 bases separating them. The CDR3 consists of 12 residues. Germline V gene sequence: CDR1 MNHEY, CDR2 SMNVEV (reference sequence). The CDR3 DNA reads TGTGCCAGCAGTTTAGACAGGAATACGCAGTATTTT. It codes for CASSLDRNTQYF.

The V gene is TRBV4-2, the J gene TRBJ2-2, with 12 nucleotides matching TRBD2. V shed 2 bases and J 4 bases; nucleotides not matched to a gene: 5. Germline CDR1 is LGHNA and CDR2 is YNFKEQ. The CDR3 runs to 17 residues. The CDR3: CASSQLAGGRSTGELFF. In DNA form, the CDR3 reads TGTGCCAGCAGCCAACTAGCGGGGGGGCGGAGCACCGGGGAGCTGTTTTTT.

The V and J genes are TRBV6-5 and TRBJ2-5; TRBD2 matches 11 bases. Germline V lookup: CDR1 MNHEY, CDR2 SVGAGI. The CDR3 is made up of 15 amino acids. V lost 5 bases to trimming and J lost 1 base; unmatched junction nucleotides: 3. In nucleotides, the CDR3 is TGTGCCAGCAGTGCCGGGACTAGCGGCCAAGAGACCCAGTACTTC. Its protein is CASSAGTSGQETQYF.

This chain uses TRBV5-1 with TRBJ2-3, with a weak D call TRBD2 (5 bases). V dropped 3 bases and J dropped 5 bases, with 13 bases sitting between them. Germline assignment: CDR1 SGHRS and CDR2 YFSETQ. The CDR3 is 14 amino acids. The CDR3, as DNA: TGCGCCAGCAGCTACCGGAGGCTGGAAGATACGCAGTATTTT. Encoded protein: CASSYRRLEDTQYF.

The genes are TRBV29-1 and TRBJ2-1; D perhaps matches TRBD2 (6 bases). From germline, CDR1 is SQVTM and CDR2 ANQGSEA. This CDR3 comprises 13 residues. V was clipped by 3 bases and J by 8 bases, with 14 bases between them. The CDR3 nucleotides read TGCAGCGTTGACAGGACTATAACCGATGAGCAGTTCTTC. Translating it yields CSVDRTITDEQFF.

V gene TRBV18 combines with J gene TRBJ2-7; D uncertain. CDR3 length equals 13 residues. V gave up 3 bases and J gave up 3 bases, with 9 bases separating them. From germline, CDR1 is KGHSH and CDR2 LQKENI. The CDR3 loop is CASSPSRIYEQYF. The DNA of the CDR3 is TGTGCCAGCTCACCGTCCAGGATCTACGAGCAGTACTTC.

CDR3 sequence (DNA): TGCGCCAGCAGCCAAGATCGTGGGAGAGGCGGCAGAAACATTCAGTACTTC. Translation gives CASSQDRGRGGRNIQYF. The J gene is TRBJ2-4, the V gene TRBV4-3; maybe TRBD2 (5 bases). V was clipped by 0 bases and J by 6 bases, with 18 bases between them. The V gene's germline CDR1 is LGHNA and CDR2 YSLEER. The CDR3 is made up of 17 amino acids.

The rearrangement links TRBV12-3 or TRBV12-4 to TRBJ1-5; possible D gene TRBD1, 6 bases. This CDR3 is built from 13 residues. Trimming took 6 bases from V and 9 from J, leaving 15 bases between them. In DNA, the CDR3 is TGTGCCAGCAGCCCTACTACAGGGCGGCCCCAGCATTTT. This encodes CASSPTTGRPQHF.

The chain carries TRBV6-5 and TRBJ2-3; D is possibly TRBD1 (6 bases). Germline-derived CDR1 and CDR2 are MNHEY and SVGAGI. This CDR3 region has 12 residues. V shed 6 bases and J shed 7 bases, with 11 bases lying between them. In nucleotides, the CDR3 is TGTGCCAGCAGGACAGGTGGAAATACGCAGTATTTT. Translation: CASRTGGNTQYF.

The chain uses TRBV7-7 and TRBJ2-3; D gene unclear. The CDR3 sequence is 13 residues long. Trimming removed 1 base from V and 6 bases from J, with 8 bases in between. Germline assignment: CDR1 SSHAT and CDR2 FNYEAQ (reference sequence). The CDR3 region has the DNA TGTGCCAGCAGCTTAGAAGCCGGGGATACGCAGTATTTT. It encodes CASSLEAGDTQYF.

The chain carries TRBV4-2 and TRBJ1-2; 8 bases agree with TRBD1. Losses at the gene ends were 5 bases for V and 6 bases for J; bases not matched to a gene: 14. The CDR3 spans 16 residues. Germline values: CDR1 LGHNA, CDR2 YNFKEQ. For the CDR3, the DNA is TGTGCCAGCAGCTTGGGCCCAGGGGGCGGTTACGATGGCTACACCTTC. This gives the protein CASSLGPGGGYDGYTF.

CDR3 in DNA: TGTGCCAGCAGTTCCAGCAGCAGCCCCTACAATGAGCAGTTCTTC. It is translated as CASSSSSSPYNEQFF. The chain links TRBV6-5 to TRBJ2-1, with D unclear. The V end lost 4 bases, the J end lost 2 bases, and 12 bases lay between the germline ends. The CDR3 contains 15 residues. The germline V gene encodes CDR1 MNHEY and CDR2 SVGAGI.

The gene calls are TRBV4-2 and TRBJ1-2; the match to TRBD1 covers 7 bases. Germline V lookup: CDR1 LGHNA, CDR2 YNFKEQ. Germline trimming cut 3 bases from V and 4 bases from J; bases unmatched to any gene: 8. The CDR3 has 15 amino acids. This CDR3 reads CASSHDRDMGYGYTF. The CDR3 DNA reads as TGTGCCAGCAGCCACGACAGGGATATGGGCTATGGCTACACCTTC.

This chain uses TRBV4-3 with TRBJ2-4; D gene uncertain. TRBJ2-7 matches the DNA end more closely, so the J call is doubtful. The CDR3 consists of 15 residues. The germline gives CDR1 LGHNA, CDR2 YSLEER. This chain's CDR3 is CASSQGSSTRYEQYF. Written as DNA, the CDR3 is TGCGCCAGCAGCCAAGGTAGCTCGACAAGGTACGAGCAGTACTTC.